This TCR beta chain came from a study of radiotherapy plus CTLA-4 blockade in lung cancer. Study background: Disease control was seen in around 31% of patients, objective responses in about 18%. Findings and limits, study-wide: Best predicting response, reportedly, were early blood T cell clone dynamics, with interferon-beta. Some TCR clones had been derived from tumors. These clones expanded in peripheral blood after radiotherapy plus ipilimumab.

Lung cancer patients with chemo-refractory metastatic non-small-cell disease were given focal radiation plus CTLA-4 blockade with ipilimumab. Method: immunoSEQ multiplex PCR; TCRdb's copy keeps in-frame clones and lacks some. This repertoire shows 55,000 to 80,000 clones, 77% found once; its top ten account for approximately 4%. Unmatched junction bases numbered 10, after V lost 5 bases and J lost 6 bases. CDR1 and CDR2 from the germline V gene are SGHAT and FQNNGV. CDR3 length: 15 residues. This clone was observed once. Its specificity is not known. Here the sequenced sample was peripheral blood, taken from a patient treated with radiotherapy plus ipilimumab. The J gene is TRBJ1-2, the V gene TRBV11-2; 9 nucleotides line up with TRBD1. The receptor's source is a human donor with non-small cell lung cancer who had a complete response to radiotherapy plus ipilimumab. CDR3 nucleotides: TGTGCCAGCAGCACTTATATGACAGGGGGGCATGGCTACACCTTC. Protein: CASSTYMTGGHGYTF.